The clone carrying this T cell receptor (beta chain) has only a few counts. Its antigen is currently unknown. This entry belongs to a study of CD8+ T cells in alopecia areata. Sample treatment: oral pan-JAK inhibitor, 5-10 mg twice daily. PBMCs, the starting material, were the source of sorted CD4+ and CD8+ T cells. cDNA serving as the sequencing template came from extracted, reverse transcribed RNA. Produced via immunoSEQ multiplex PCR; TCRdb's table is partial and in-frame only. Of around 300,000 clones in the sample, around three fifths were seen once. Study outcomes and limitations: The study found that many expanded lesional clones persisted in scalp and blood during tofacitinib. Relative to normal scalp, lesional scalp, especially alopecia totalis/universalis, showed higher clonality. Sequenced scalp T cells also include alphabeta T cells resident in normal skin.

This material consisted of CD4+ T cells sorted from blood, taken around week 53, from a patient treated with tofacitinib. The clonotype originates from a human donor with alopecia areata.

As DNA, the CDR3 is TGTGCCAGCAGTGACTTAGCGGGAGGGGAGACCCAGTACTTC. Its translation is CASSDLAGGETQYF. V and J are TRBV6-5 and TRBJ2-5; 11 nucleotides align to TRBD2. The germline V gene encodes CDR1 MNHEY and CDR2 SVGAGI. This CDR3 contains 14 residues. V shed 5 bases and J 5 bases; nucleotides not matched to a gene: 4.